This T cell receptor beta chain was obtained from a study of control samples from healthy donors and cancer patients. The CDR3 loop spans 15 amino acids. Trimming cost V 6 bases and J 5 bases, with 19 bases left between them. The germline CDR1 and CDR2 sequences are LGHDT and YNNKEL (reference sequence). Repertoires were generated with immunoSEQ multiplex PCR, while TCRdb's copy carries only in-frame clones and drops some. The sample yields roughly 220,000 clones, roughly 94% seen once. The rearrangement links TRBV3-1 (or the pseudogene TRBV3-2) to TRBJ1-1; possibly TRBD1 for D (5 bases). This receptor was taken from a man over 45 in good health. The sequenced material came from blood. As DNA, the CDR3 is TGTGCCAGCAGTCTCACGTGGGGCGCTTTGACTGAAGCTTTCTTT. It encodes CASSLTWGALTEAFF.